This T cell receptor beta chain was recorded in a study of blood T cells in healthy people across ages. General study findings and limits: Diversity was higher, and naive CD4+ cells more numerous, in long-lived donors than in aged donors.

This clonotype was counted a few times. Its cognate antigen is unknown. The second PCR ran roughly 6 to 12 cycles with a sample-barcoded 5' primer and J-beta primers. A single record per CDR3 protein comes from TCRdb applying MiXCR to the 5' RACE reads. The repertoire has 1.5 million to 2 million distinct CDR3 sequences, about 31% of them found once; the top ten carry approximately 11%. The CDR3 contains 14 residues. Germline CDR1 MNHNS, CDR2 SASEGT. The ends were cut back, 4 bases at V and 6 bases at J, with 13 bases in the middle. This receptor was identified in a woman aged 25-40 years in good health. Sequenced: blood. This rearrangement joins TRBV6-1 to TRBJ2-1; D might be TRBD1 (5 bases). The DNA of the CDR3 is TGTGCCAGCAGTGGGTATTTTGGGGCCAATGAGCAGTTCTTC. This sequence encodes CASSGYFGANEQFF.